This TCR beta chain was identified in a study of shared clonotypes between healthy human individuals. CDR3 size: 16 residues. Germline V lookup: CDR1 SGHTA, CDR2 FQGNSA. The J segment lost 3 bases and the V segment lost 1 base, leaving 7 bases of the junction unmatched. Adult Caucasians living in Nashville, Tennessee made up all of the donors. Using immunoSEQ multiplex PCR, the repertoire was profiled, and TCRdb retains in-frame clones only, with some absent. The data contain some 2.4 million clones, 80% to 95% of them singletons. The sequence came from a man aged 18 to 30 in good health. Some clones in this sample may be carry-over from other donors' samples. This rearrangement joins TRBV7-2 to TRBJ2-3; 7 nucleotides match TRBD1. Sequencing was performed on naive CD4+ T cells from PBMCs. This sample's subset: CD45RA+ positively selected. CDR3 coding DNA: TGTGCCAGCAGCTTAGTAGGGGGCGACCTTACAGATACGCAGTATTTT. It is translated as CASSLVGGDLTDTQYF.